This TCR beta chain was sequenced for a study of shared clonotypes between healthy human individuals. Study as a whole: The donor group consisted of a couple of women and three men, aged 18 to 49. General observations from the study: The study found roughly 5% of naive CD4 clonotypes shared across several donors.

Method: immunoSEQ multiplex PCR; TCRdb's copy keeps in-frame clones and lacks some. The sample has millions of clones, around nine tenths seen once; the top ten hold 0.11% to 0.15%. With respect to this clone: Its matching antigen is unknown.

V lost 5 bases to trimming and J lost 1 base, with 11 bases between them. CDR1 is LGHNT and CDR2 is FRNRAP in the germline V gene. The CDR3 runs 14 residues. The source of this sequence is a man aged 18 to 35 in good health. Material for sequencing was naive CD4+ T cells sorted from blood. Subset defined: CD45RA+ positively selected. This chain joins TRBV12-5 and TRBJ2-5; maybe TRBD1 (7 bases). CDR3 region: CASGAGTAQETQYF. In nucleotides, the CDR3 is TGTGCTAGTGGTGCGGGGACAGCCCAAGAGACCCAGTACTTC.